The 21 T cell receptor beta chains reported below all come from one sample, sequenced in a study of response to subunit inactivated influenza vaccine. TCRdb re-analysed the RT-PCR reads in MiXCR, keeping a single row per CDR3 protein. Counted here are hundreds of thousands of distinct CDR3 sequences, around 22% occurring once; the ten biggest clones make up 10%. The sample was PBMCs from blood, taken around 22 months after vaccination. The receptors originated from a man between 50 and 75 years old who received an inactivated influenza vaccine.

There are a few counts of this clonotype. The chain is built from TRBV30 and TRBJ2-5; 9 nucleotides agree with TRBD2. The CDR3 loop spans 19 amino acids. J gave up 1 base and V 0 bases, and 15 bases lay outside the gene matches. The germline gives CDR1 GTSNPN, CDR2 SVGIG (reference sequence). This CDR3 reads CAWSVSSGGQRRAQETQYF. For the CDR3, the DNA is TGTGCCTGGAGTGTGAGTAGCGGGGGTCAACGAAGGGCCCAAGAGACCCAGTACTTC.

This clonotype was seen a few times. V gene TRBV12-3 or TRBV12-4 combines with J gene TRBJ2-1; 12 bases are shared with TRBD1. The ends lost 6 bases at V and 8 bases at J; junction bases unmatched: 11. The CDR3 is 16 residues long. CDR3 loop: CASRPRPGQGAYEQFF. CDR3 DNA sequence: TGTGCCAGCAGACCCAGACCGGGACAGGGGGCCTATGAGCAGTTCTTC.

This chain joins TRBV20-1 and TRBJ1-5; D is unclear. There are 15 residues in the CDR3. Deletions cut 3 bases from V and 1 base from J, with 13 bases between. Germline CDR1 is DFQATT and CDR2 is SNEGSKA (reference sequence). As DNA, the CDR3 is TGCAGTGCTAGGGAGGTGCGGAAGAGCAATCAGCCCCAGCATTTT. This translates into CSAREVRKSNQPQHF.

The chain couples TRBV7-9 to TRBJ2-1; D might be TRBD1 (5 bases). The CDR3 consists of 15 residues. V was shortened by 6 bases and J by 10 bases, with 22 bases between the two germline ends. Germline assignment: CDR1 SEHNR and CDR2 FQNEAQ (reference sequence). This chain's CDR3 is CASRFFRREGAEQFF. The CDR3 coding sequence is TGTGCCAGCAGATTTTTCCGAAGGGAAGGGGCCGAGCAGTTCTTC.

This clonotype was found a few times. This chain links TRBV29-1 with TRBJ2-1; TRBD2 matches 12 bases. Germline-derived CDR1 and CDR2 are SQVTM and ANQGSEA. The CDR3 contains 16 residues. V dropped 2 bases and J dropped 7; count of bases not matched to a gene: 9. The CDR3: CSVERGGTSGWNEQFF. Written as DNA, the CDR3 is TGCAGCGTTGAAAGGGGGGGGACTAGCGGGTGGAATGAGCAGTTCTTC.

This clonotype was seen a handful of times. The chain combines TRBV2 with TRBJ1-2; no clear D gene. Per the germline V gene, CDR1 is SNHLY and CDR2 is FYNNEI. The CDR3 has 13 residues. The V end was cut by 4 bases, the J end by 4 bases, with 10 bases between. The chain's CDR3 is CASSAGAGYGYTF. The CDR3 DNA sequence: TGTGCCAGCAGTGCGGGCGCCGGCTATGGCTACACCTTC.

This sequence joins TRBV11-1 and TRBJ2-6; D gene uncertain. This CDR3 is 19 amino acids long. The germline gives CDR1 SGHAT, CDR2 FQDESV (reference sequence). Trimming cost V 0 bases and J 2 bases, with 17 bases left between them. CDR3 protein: CASSLAFRLLLAGANVLTF. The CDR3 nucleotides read TGTGCCAGCAGCTTAGCGTTTCGCTTACTCTTGGCTGGGGCCAACGTCCTGACTTTC.

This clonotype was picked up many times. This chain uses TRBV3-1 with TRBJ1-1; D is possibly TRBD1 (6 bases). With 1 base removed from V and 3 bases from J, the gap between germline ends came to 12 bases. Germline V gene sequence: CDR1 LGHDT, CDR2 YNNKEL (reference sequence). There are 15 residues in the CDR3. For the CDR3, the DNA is TGTGCCAGCAGCCAAGCGGCGAGGGGGGACACTGAAGCTTTCTTT. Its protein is CASSQAARGDTEAFF.

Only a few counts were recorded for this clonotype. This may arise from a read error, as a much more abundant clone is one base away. The CDR3 nucleotides are TGTGCCAGCAGTTTATCCCTCCCGACGGTTAACTATTGCTACACCTTC. This sequence encodes CASSLSLPTVNYCYTF. The V gene is TRBV27, the J gene TRBJ1-2; D remains unclear. CDR1 MNHEY and CDR2 SMNVEV come from the germline V gene (reference sequence). CDR3 length: 16 residues.

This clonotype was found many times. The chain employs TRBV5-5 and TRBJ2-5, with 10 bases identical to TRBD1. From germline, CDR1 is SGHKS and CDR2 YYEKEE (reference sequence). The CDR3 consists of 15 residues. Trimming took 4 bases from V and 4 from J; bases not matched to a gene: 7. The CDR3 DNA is TGTGCCAGCAGCCGCCCGGGACAGGGGCTAGAGACCCAGTACTTC. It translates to CASSRPGQGLETQYF. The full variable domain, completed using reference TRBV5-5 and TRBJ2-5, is DAGVTQSPTHLIKTRGQQVTLRCSPISGHKSVSWYQQVLGQGPQFIFQYYEKEERGRGNFPDRFSARQFPNYSSELNVNALLLGDSALYLCASSRPGQGLETQYFGPGTRLLVL.

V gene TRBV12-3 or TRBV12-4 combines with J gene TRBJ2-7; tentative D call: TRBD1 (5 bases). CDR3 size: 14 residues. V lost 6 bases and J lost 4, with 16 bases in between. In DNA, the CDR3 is TGTGCCAGCAGCTCATCAGGGAATCTTTACGAGCAGTACTTC. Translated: CASSSSGNLYEQYF.

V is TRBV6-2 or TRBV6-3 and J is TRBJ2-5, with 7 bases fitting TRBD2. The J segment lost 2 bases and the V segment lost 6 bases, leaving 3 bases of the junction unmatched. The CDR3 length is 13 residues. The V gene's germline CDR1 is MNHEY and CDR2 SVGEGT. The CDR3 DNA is TGTGCCAGCAGCGCTAGCGGTCAAGAGACCCAGTACTTC. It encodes CASSASGQETQYF.

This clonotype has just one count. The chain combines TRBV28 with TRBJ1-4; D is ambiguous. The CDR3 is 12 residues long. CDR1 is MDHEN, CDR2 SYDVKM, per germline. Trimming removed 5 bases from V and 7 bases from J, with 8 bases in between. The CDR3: CASSPLFEKLFF. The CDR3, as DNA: TGTGCCAGCAGTCCTCTGTTTGAAAAACTGTTTTTT.

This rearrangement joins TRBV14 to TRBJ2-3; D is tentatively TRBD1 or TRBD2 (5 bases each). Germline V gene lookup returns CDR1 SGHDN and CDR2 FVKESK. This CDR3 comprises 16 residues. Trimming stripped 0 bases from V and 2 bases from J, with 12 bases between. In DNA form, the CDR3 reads TGTGCCAGCAGCCAAGAGGGGACGGCGAACACAGATACGCAGTATTTT. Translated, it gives CASSQEGTANTDTQYF. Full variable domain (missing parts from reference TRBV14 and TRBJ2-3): EAGVTQFPSHSVIEKGQTVTLRCDPISGHDNLYWYRRVMGKEIKFLLHFVKESKQDESGMPNNRFLAERTGGTYSTLKVQPAELEDSGVYFCASSQEGTANTDTQYFGPGTRLTVL.

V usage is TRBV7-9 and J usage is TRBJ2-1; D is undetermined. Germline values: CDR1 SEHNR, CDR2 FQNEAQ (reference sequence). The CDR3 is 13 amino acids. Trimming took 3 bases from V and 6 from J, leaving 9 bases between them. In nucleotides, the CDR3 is TGTGCCAGCAGCTTTCTCCGTTTCAATGAGCAGTTCTTC. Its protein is CASSFLRFNEQFF.

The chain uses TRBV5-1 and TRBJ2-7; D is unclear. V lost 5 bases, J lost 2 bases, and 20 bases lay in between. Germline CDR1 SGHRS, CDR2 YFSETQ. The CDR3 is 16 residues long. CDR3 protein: CASSQKPDRLTYEQYF. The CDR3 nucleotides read TGCGCCAGCAGTCAAAAACCAGACCGGTTAACCTACGAGCAGTACTTC.

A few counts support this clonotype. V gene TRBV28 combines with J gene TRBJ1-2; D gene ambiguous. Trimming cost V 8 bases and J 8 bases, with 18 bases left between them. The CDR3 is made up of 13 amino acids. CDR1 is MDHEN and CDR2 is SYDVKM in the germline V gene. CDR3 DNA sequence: TGTGCCAGCCGGGAGACTCCTCAGAGGGGCTACACCTTC. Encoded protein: CASRETPQRGYTF.

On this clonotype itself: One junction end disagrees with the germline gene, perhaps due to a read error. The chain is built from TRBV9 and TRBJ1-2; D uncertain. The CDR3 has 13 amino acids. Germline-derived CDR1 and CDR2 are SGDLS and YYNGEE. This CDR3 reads CASSVDGVYGYAF. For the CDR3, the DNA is TGTGCCAGCAGCGTAGATGGGGTCTATGGCTACGCCTTC. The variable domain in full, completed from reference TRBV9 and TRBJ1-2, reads DSGVTQTPKHLITATGQRVTLRCSPRSGDLSVYWYQQSLDQGLQFLIQYYNGEERAKGNILERFSAQQFPDLHSELNLSSLELGDSALYFCASSVDGVYGYAFGSGTRLTVV.

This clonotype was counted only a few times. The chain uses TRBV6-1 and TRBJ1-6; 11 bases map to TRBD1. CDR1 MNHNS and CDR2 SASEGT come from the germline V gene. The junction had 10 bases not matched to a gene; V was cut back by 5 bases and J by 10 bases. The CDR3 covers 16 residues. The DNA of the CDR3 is TGTGCCAGCAGTCTTCACTTGGACAGGGGGCCATCACCCCTCCACTTT. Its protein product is CASSLHLDRGPSPLHF.

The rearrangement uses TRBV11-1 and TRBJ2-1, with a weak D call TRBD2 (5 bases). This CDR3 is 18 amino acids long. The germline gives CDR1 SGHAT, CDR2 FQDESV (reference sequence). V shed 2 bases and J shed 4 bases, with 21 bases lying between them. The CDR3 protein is CASSLSPPEAIDYNEQFF. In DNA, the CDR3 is TGTGCCAGCAGCTTATCTCCCCCGGAGGCCATAGATTACAATGAGCAGTTCTTC. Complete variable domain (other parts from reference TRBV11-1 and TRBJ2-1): EAEVAQSPRYKITEKSQAVAFWCDPISGHATLYWYRQILGQGPELLVQFQDESVVDDSQLPKDRFSAERLKGVDSTLKIQPAELGDSAMYLCASSLSPPEAIDYNEQFFGPGTRLTVL.

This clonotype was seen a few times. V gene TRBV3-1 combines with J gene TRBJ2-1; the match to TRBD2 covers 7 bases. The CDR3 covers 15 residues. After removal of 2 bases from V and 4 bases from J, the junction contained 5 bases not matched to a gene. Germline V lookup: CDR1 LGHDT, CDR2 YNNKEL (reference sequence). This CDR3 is CASSQFLAEYNEQFF. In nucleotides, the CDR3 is TGTGCCAGCAGCCAATTCCTAGCGGAGTACAATGAGCAGTTCTTC.